This TCR beta chain comes out of a study of post-analysis software for immune sequencing data. In the study overall: In terms of disease course, relapsing-remitting, secondary progressive and progressive-relapsing multiple sclerosis were included.

Study-level findings and limits: Controls' normalized Chao1 diversity significantly exceeded that of multiple sclerosis patients. Samples sharing a preparation batch grouped tightly together when assessed by F measure.

TCR beta libraries were prepared from cDNA with unique molecular identifiers. The authors obtained some 500,000 cDNA molecules from approximately 1 to 10 million T cells. From the PCR reads, TCRdb called clonotypes with MiXCR, one entry per CDR3 protein. The table has hundreds of thousands of distinct CDR3 sequences, less than 45% seen once. As regards this clonotype: Its target is not known.

The sequenced sample consisted of blood. The TCR was taken from a girl aged 5 to 17 with multiple sclerosis.

CDR3 DNA: TGTGCCACCAGTGATTTTCGACAGGGACACTATGGCTACACCTTC. This translates into CATSDFRQGHYGYTF. J is TRBJ1-2 and V is TRBV24-1; 7 bases fit TRBD1. With V trimmed by 1 base and J by 3 bases, 4 bases remained unmatched. The V gene's germline CDR1 is KGHDR and CDR2 SFDVKD. This CDR3 has 15 residues.